What follows is one T cell receptor (beta chain) and its context. What it binds is not known. Germline V gene sequence: CDR1 SGHRS, CDR2 YFSETQ. The CDR3 runs 16 residues. J was trimmed by 4 bases and V by 3 bases; bases with no gene match: 6. This sample is part of a study of beta chain features in type 1 diabetes. As for the study in general: The study found patients and healthy donors alike in age, gender and cell yields.

General study points: Sequencing of cDNA might inflate the share of cells that strongly express TCR. Shortening of TCRB CDR3s, moderate but significant, appeared in all four CD4+ subsets of Type 1 diabetes patients. The question left open here concerned HLA type influencing TCRB rearrangement. In comparison with healthy donors, patients had naive, central memory and Treg TCRB repertoires that appeared more similar.

Expressed TCRB transcripts were sequenced after all isolated RNA was converted to cDNA. TCRdb's copy holds only in-frame clones and misses some; the assay was immunoSEQ multiplex PCR. The sample shows approximately 730,000 clones, around an eighth of them seen only once. The chain links TRBV5-1 to TRBJ2-2; 10 nucleotides agree with TRBD1. The source of this sequence is a young man with type 1 diabetes. What was sequenced was naive CD4+ T cells from blood. CDR3: CASSSGQGPGTGELFF. The DNA for the CDR3 is TGCGCCAGCAGCTCGGGACAGGGGCCCGGCACCGGGGAGCTGTTTTTT. The whole variable domain, filled in from reference TRBV5-1 and TRBJ2-2, reads KAGVTQTPRYLIKTRGQQVTLSCSPISGHRSVSWYQQTPGQGLQFLFEYFSETQRNKGNFPGRFSGRQFSNSRSEMNVSTLELGDSALYLCASSSGQGPGTGELFFGEGSRLTVL.